What follows are 25 T cell receptor beta chains derived from one specimen sequenced in a study of T cells after yellow fever vaccination. MiXCR was run by TCRdb on the 5' RACE reads, yielding one entry per CDR3 protein. The sample yields around 250,000 distinct CDR3 sequences, about 5.2% seen once. The sequencing here drew on CD4+ T cells sorted from PBMCs, taken on the day of the yellow fever booster vaccination. These receptors came from a man aged 18 to 29 who received the YFV17D yellow fever vaccine.

This clonotype was seen at least ten times. The chain links TRBV28 to TRBJ1-2, with D uncertain. V dropped 2 bases and J dropped 2 bases, with 6 bases sitting between them. In germline, CDR1 is MDHEN, CDR2 SYDVKM. The CDR3 runs to 13 residues. CDR3 protein: CASSLSRNYGYTF. CDR3 in DNA: TGTGCCAGCAGTTTAAGCCGGAACTATGGCTACACCTTC.

This clonotype has more than one count but fewer than ten. The chain couples TRBV11-2 to TRBJ1-4; 8 bases map to TRBD1. The trim removed 2 bases at V and 7 bases at J, leaving 6 bases unmatched. The CDR3 extends over 15 amino acids. CDR1 is SGHAT, CDR2 FQNNGV, per germline. This CDR3 reads CASSLQGAHFEKLFF. The CDR3 nucleotides read TGTGCCAGCAGCTTACAGGGGGCTCATTTTGAAAAACTGTTTTTT.

This clonotype was counted ten times or more. CDR3 sequence: CASSLAGAGGEQYV. The CDR3 coding sequence is TGTGCCAGCAGCTTGGCCGGGGCAGGGGGGGAGCAGTACGTC. The rearrangement links TRBV5-5 to TRBJ2-7; D may be TRBD1 (7 bases). The V end lost 0 bases, the J end lost 7 bases, and 14 bases lay between the germline ends. CDR1 and CDR2 from the germline V gene are SGHKS and YYEKEE (reference sequence). The CDR3 runs 14 residues.

This chain uses TRBV19 with TRBJ1-1; TRBD1 might be the D (5 bases). The CDR3 loop spans 14 amino acids. V was clipped by 4 bases and J by 4 bases, with 13 bases between them. The germline CDR1 and CDR2 sequences are LNHDA and SQIVND (reference sequence). The CDR3 region has the DNA TGTGCCAGTAGTAATCTGGGGCTGAGCACTGAAGCTTTCTTT. This gives the protein CASSNLGLSTEAFF. Full variable domain (outside the CDR3, taken from reference TRBV19 and TRBJ1-1): DGGITQSPKYLFRKEGQNVTLSCEQNLNHDAMYWYRQDPGQGLRLIYYSQIVNDFQKGDIAEGYSVSREKKESFPLTVTSAQKNPTAFYLCASSNLGLSTEAFFGQGTRLTVV.

The gene calls are TRBV12-3 or TRBV12-4 and TRBJ1-4; D is ambiguous. V lost 3 bases to trimming and J lost 7 bases, with 12 bases between them. The CDR3 has 14 residues. The CDR3, as DNA: TGTGCCAGCAGTTTCAGTGCTGTGGGTGAAAAACTGTTTTTT. As protein: CASSFSAVGEKLFF.

Only a few counts were recorded for this clonotype. The chain has TRBV7-9 and TRBJ1-1; D is unresolved. With 6 bases removed from V and 5 bases from J, the gap between germline ends came to 16 bases. Germline loops: CDR1 SEHNR, CDR2 FQNEAQ (reference sequence). The CDR3 is made up of 14 amino acids. CDR3 nucleotide sequence: TGTGCCAGCAGTCCCCCTTCGGGGAGGACTGAAGCTTTCTTT. Translation gives CASSPPSGRTEAFF.

The chain is built from TRBV19 and TRBJ2-2, with D perhaps matching TRBD1 or TRBD2 (5 bases each). The CDR3 extends over 14 amino acids. CDR1 is LNHDA and CDR2 is SQIVND in the germline V gene (reference sequence). V dropped 6 bases and J dropped 2 bases, with 10 bases sitting between them. Here the CDR3 DNA reads TGTGCCAGTAGACCCCGGGGCAACACCGGGGAGCTGTTTTTT. Amino acids: CASRPRGNTGELFF. Filled out from reference TRBV19 and TRBJ2-2, the complete variable domain reads DGGITQSPKYLFRKEGQNVTLSCEQNLNHDAMYWYRQDPGQGLRLIYYSQIVNDFQKGDIAEGYSVSREKKESFPLTVTSAQKNPTAFYLCASRPRGNTGELFFGEGSRLTVL.

This clonotype has just a few counts. This rearrangement joins TRBV2 to TRBJ2-3; no firm D call. The V end was cut by 7 bases, the J end by 5 bases, with 10 bases between. The CDR3 has 12 residues. Germline-derived CDR1 and CDR2 are SNHLY and FYNNEI. The CDR3 DNA reads TGTGCCAGCAACGGTTGGGAAGATACGCAGTATTTT. Translated, it gives CASNGWEDTQYF.

DNA for the CDR3: TGTGCCTGGAGGAGGTTGAACACTGAAGCTTTCTTT. Translated, it gives CAWRRLNTEAFF. V gene TRBV30 combines with J gene TRBJ1-1; D remains ambiguous. The V and J ends lost 3 bases and 0 bases respectively, with 5 bases between them. The CDR3 covers 12 residues. Germline V gene lookup returns CDR1 GTSNPN and CDR2 SVGIG (reference sequence).

This clonotype was counted many times. This chain uses TRBV2 with TRBJ2-1; D assignment may be TRBD1 or TRBD2 (6 bases each). From germline, CDR1 is SNHLY and CDR2 FYNNEI. This CDR3 is built from 13 residues. V was clipped by 7 bases and J by 1 base, with 8 bases between them. The CDR3 loop reads CASKGGSYNEQFF. The CDR3 bases are TGTGCCAGCAAAGGGGGGTCCTACAATGAGCAGTTCTTC.

This clonotype has ten or more counts. In DNA, the CDR3 is TGTGCCAGCAGCTTTCAACAGTTGCACACCGGGGAGCTGTTTTTT. Amino acids: CASSFQQLHTGELFF. The rearrangement joins TRBV7-2 to TRBJ2-2; D is uncertain. CDR3 length: 15 residues. Per the germline V gene, CDR1 is SGHTA and CDR2 is FQGNSA. Between the trimmed V and J ends, which lost 3 bases and 3 bases, there was a span of 11 bases.

This clonotype has at least ten counts. The chain couples TRBV5-1 to TRBJ2-2; D is possibly TRBD1 or TRBD2 (5 bases each). The CDR3 spans 14 residues. Germline V gene data show CDR1 as SGHRS and CDR2 as YFSETQ. The V gene lost 1 base and the J gene lost 7 bases, with 11 bases spanning the gap. The CDR3 DNA reads TGCGCCAGCAGCTTGTGGGACGTGGACGGGGAGCTGTTTTTT. Its translation is CASSLWDVDGELFF.

This clonotype came up a few times. This chain connects TRBV20-1 to TRBJ1-2; tentative D call: TRBD1 (5 bases). V lost 0 bases, J lost 4 bases, and 12 bases lay in between. CDR3 size: 14 residues. Germline-derived CDR1 and CDR2 are DFQATT and SNEGSKA (reference sequence). DNA for the CDR3: TGCAGTGCTAGAGACCCAGGGCCATTCTATGGCTACACCTTC. This codes for CSARDPGPFYGYTF.

This clonotype appeared a few times. In DNA, the CDR3 is TGTGCCAGCAGCCTTCGGGGGACAGGGTTAAATTCACCCCTCCACTTT. Protein: CASSLRGTGLNSPLHF. The chain is built from TRBV5-5 and TRBJ1-6; 9 bases agree with TRBD1. In germline, CDR1 is SGHKS, CDR2 YYEKEE (reference sequence). This CDR3 has 16 residues. V lost 4 bases, J lost 7 bases, and 9 bases stayed unmatched.

The chain is built from TRBV7-2 and TRBJ2-3; D is undetermined. The V gene's germline CDR1 is SGHTA and CDR2 FQGNSA. This CDR3 contains 13 residues. Deletions cut 2 bases from V and 5 bases from J, with 8 bases between. The CDR3 DNA follows: TGTGCCAGCAGCTTAACATTCGGAGATACGCAGTATTTT. The encoded protein is CASSLTFGDTQYF.

This clonotype was counted ten times or more. The chain links TRBV20-1 to TRBJ2-7; D possibly corresponds to TRBD1 (6 bases). Trimming left V 7 bases short and J 2 bases short, with 9 bases between. The CDR3 length is 11 residues. Germline V CDR1 and CDR2: DFQATT, SNEGSKA (reference sequence). CDR3 coding DNA: TGCAGTGTTAGGACAGCCTACGAGCAGTACTTC. Translating it yields CSVRTAYEQYF.

This clonotype came up many times. The chain uses TRBV12-3 or TRBV12-4 and TRBJ2-5; 8 positions match TRBD2. The CDR3 contains 12 residues. V trimming: 10 bases; J trimming: 4 bases; junction bases outside the gene matches: 5. In nucleotides, the CDR3 is TGTGCCACGGGACTAGTGCCAGAGACCCAGTACTTC. Its protein is CATGLVPETQYF.

V is TRBV20-1 and J is TRBJ2-5, with a possible D match to TRBD2 (6 bases). CDR1 and CDR2 (germline): DFQATT, SNEGSKA (reference sequence). CDR3 length: 14 residues. V dropped 2 bases and J dropped 1 base, with 11 bases sitting between them. CDR3 protein: CSARRSGVQETQYF. CDR3 DNA: TGCAGTGCTAGAAGGTCGGGAGTCCAAGAGACCCAGTACTTC.

The chain combines TRBV30 with TRBJ1-6; the D gene is possibly TRBD1 (6 bases). Germline CDR1 and CDR2: GTSNPN and SVGIG (reference sequence). This CDR3 region has 14 residues. Trimming removed 0 bases from V and 5 bases from J, with 8 bases in between. The CDR3 reads CAWSVDSNNSPLHF. For the CDR3, the DNA is TGTGCCTGGAGTGTGGACAGCAATAATTCACCCCTCCACTTT.

This clonotype occurred many times. The V call is TRBV5-5, the J call TRBJ1-4; D not certain. Germline-derived CDR1 and CDR2 are SGHKS and YYEKEE (reference sequence). V shed 1 base and J shed 3 bases, with 7 bases lying between them. CDR3 size: 14 residues. CDR3 region: CASSLRSSNEKLFF. In DNA, the CDR3 is TGTGCCAGCAGCTTGAGGAGTTCTAATGAAAAACTGTTTTTT.

This clonotype has just a few counts. The chain's CDR3 is CASSPGTVNEKLFF. In DNA, the CDR3 is TGCGCCAGCAGCCCCGGGACAGTAAATGAAAAACTGTTTTTT. V is TRBV4-3 and J is TRBJ1-4; 7 bases align to TRBD1. Trimming took 4 bases from V and 5 from J; bases not matched to a gene: 4. This CDR3 comprises 14 residues. CDR1 is LGHNA, CDR2 YSLEER, per germline.

This clonotype has at least ten counts. Sequence at one end of the junction differs from germline and may be a read error. The chain recombines TRBV29-1 with TRBJ2-3; D uncertain. From germline, CDR1 is SQVTM and CDR2 ANQGSEA. This CDR3 is built from 14 residues. Here the CDR3 reads CSVEGRSHTDTQYF. CDR3 in DNA: TGCAGCGTGGAAGGGCGTTCGCACACAGATACGCAGTATTTT.

On this clonotype: The junction differs from germline at one of its ends, possibly a read error. The chain recombines TRBV9 with TRBJ2-7, with D possibly being TRBD2 (6 bases). CDR3 length: 15 amino acids. The germline CDR1 and CDR2 sequences are SGDLS and YYNGEE. The CDR3 here is CASTPGRRPSYEQNF. CDR3 DNA sequence: TGTGCCAGCACCCCGGGGAGGAGGCCATCCTACGAGCAGAACTTC.

This clonotype was observed a handful of times. This chain uses TRBV2 with TRBJ1-4; TRBD1 matches 8 bases. CDR3 length: 16 residues. The germline V gene has CDR1 SNHLY and CDR2 FYNNEI. V dropped 5 bases and J dropped 3; count of bases not matched to a gene: 8. The CDR3 reads CASSLRTGHANEKLFF. The CDR3 DNA sequence: TGTGCCAGCAGTTTACGGACAGGGCATGCTAATGAAAAACTGTTTTTT.

This clonotype was seen many times. DNA for the CDR3: TGCGCCAGCAGCTCCGATTACGAGCAGTACTTC. Translated: CASSSDYEQYF. This chain joins TRBV5-1 and TRBJ2-7; D is ambiguous. Trimming pared 3 bases from V and 4 bases from J, leaving 5 bases between. The CDR3 runs to 11 residues. Per germline, CDR1 SGHRS and CDR2 YFSETQ.